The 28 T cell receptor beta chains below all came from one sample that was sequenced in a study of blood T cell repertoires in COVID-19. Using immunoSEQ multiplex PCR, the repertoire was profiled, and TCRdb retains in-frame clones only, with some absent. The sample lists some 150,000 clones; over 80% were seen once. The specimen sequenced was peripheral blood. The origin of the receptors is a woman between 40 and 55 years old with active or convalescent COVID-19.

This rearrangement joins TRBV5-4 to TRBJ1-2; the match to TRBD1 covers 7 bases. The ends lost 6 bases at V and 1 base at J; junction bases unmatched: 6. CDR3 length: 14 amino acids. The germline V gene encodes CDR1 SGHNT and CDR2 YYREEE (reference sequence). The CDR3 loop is CASNKGTDNYGYTF. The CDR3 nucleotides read TGTGCCAGCAATAAGGGGACAGATAACTATGGCTACACCTTC.

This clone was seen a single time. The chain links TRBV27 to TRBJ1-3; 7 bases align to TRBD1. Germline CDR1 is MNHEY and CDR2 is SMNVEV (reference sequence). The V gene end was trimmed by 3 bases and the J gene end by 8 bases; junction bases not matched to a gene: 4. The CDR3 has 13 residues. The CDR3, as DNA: TGTGCCAGCAGTTTGGGACAGTCCCACACCATATATTTT. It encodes CASSLGQSHTIYF.

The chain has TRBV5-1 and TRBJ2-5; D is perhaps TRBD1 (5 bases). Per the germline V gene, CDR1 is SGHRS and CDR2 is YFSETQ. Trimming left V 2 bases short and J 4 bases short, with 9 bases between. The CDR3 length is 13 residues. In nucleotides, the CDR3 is TGCGCCAGCAGCTTTTATAGGGGAGAGACCCAGTACTTC. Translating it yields CASSFYRGETQYF.

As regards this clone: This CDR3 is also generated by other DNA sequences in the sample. The CDR3 here is CASSSSLYEQYF. CDR3 nucleotide sequence: TGTGCCAGCAGTTCTTCCCTCTACGAGCAGTACTTC. The V call is TRBV28, the J call TRBJ2-7; the D is unclear. The CDR3 is 12 amino acids. Germline assignment: CDR1 MDHEN and CDR2 SYDVKM. V was shortened by 4 bases and J by 3 bases, with 7 bases between the two germline ends.

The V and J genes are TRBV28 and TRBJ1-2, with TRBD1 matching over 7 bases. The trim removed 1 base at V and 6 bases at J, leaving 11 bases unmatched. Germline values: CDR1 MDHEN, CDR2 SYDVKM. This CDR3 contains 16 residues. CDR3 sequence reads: CASSLYRSRGLDGYTF. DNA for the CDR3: TGTGCCAGCAGTTTATATCGCAGTAGGGGGCTCGATGGCTACACCTTC.

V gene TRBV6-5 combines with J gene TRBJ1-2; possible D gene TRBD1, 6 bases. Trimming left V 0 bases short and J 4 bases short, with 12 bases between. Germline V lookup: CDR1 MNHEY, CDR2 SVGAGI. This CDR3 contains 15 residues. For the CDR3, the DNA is TGTGCCAGCAGTTACTCGGCCACAGGGATCTATGGCTACACCTTC. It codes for CASSYSATGIYGYTF.

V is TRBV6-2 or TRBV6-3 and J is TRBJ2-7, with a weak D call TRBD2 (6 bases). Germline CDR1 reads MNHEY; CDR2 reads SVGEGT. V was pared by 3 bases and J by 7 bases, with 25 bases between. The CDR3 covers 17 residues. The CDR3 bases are TGTGCCAGCAGTTATCGGATTTGGACTACCTCGGGATGGGAGCAGTACTTC. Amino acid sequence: CASSYRIWTTSGWEQYF.

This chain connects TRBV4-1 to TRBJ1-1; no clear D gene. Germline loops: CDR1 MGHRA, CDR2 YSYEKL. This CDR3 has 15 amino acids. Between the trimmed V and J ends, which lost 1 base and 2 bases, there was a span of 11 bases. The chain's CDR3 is CASSQAGSRNTEAFF. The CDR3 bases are TGCGCCAGCAGCCAAGCTGGGAGCCGCAACACTGAAGCTTTCTTT.

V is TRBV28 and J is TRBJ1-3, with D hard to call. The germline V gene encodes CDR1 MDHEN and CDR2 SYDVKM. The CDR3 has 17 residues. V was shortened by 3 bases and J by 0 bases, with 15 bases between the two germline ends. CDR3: CASSFLGDYHSGNTIYF. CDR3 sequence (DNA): TGTGCCAGCAGTTTCCTGGGAGATTATCACTCTGGAAACACCATATATTTT.

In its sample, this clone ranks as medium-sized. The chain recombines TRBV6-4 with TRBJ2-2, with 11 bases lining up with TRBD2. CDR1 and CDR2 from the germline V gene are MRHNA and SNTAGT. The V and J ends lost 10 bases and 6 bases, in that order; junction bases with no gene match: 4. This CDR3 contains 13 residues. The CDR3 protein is CATATSGAGELFF. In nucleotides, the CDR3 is TGTGCCACCGCGACTAGCGGGGCCGGGGAGCTGTTTTTT.

CDR3 loop: CATSDRGDRLPHYGYTF. CDR3 in DNA: TGTGCCACCAGTGATCGGGGTGACAGGCTGCCACACTATGGCTACACCTTC. The chain combines TRBV24-1 with TRBJ1-2; possible D gene TRBD1, 6 bases. With 3 bases removed from V and 3 bases from J, the gap between germline ends came to 19 bases. Per germline, CDR1 KGHDR and CDR2 SFDVKD. The CDR3 covers 17 residues.

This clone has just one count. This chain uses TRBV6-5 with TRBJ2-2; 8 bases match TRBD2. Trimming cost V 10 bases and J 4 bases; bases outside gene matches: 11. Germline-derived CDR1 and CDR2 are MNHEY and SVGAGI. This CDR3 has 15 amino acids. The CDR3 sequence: CAIPGGSGSTGELFF. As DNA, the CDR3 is TGTGCCATCCCTGGAGGCAGCGGGAGCACCGGGGAGCTGTTTTTT.

DNA for the CDR3: TGTGCCACCAGTGATTGGGACAGAAGCTATGGCTACACCTTC. Amino acids: CATSDWDRSYGYTF. The V and J genes are TRBV24-1 and TRBJ1-2; 7 bases are a match to TRBD1. With V trimmed by 2 bases and J by 4 bases, 3 bases remained unmatched. There are 14 residues in the CDR3. Germline V CDR1 and CDR2: KGHDR, SFDVKD.

CDR3 DNA: TGCGCCAGCAGGCCCCGACCGGGGGGGCCTGAAGCTTTCTTT. Residues: CASRPRPGGPEAFF. The chain is built from TRBV10-1 and TRBJ1-1, with D maybe TRBD1 (6 bases). Germline V gives CDR1 WNHNN, CDR2 SYGVQD (reference sequence). The length of the CDR3 is 14 residues. Trimming cost V 6 bases and J 6 bases, with 17 bases left between them.

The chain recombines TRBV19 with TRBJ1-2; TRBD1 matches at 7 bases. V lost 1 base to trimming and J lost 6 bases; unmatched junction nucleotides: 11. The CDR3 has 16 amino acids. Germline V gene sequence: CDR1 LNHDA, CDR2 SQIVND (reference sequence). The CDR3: CASSIGSTGAVNGYTF. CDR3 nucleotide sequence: TGTGCCAGTAGTATAGGTTCTACAGGGGCCGTGAATGGCTACACCTTC.

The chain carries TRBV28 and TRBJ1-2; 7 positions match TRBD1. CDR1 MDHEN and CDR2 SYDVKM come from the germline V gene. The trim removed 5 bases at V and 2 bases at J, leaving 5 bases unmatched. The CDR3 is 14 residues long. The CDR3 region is CASSGMDRNYGYTF. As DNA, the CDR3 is TGTGCCAGCAGTGGAATGGACAGGAACTATGGCTACACCTTC.

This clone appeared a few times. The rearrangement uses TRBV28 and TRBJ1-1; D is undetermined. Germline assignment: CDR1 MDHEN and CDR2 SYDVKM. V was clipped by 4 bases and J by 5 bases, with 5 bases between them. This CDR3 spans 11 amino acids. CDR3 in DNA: TGTGCCAGCAGTTATGTAACTGAAGCTTTCTTT. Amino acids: CASSYVTEAFF.

The DNA of the CDR3 is TGTGCCAGCAGGGGGCTAGCGACTAGCGGCAATGAGCAGTTCTTC. Residues: CASRGLATSGNEQFF. This chain uses TRBV25-1 with TRBJ2-1; 9 positions agree with TRBD2. Per germline, CDR1 MGHDK and CDR2 SYGVNS. The CDR3 extends over 15 amino acids. Trimming removed 6 bases from V and 6 bases from J; junction bases left unmatched: 9. Full variable domain (rest looked up from reference TRBV25-1 and TRBJ2-1): EADIYQTPRYLVIGTGKKITLECSQTMGHDKMYWYQQDPGMELHLIHYSYGVNSTEKGDLSSESTVSRIRTEHFPLTLESARPSHTSQYLCASRGLATSGNEQFFGPGTRLTVL.

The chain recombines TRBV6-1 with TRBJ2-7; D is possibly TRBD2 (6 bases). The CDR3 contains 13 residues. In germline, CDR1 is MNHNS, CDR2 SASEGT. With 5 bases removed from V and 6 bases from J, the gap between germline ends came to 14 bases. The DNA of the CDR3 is TGTGCCAGCAGTCGGAGGGAGAAGGGCGAGCAGTACTTC. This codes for CASSRREKGEQYF.

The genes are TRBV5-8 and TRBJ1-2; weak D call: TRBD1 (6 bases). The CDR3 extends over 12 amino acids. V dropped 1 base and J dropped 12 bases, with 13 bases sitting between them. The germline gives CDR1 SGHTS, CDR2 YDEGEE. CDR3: CASSLWTATHTF. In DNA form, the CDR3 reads TGTGCCAGCAGCTTGTGGACAGCCACCCACACCTTC.

The CDR3 DNA reads as TGTGCCAGCAGCCCGGTGCGGGGGGCCACAGATACGCAGTATTTT. Encoded protein: CASSPVRGATDTQYF. This chain uses TRBV6-5 with TRBJ2-3; TRBD2 aligns across 8 bases. V shed 6 bases and J 2 bases; nucleotides not matched to a gene: 7. The CDR3 has 15 amino acids. Germline CDR1 MNHEY, CDR2 SVGAGI.

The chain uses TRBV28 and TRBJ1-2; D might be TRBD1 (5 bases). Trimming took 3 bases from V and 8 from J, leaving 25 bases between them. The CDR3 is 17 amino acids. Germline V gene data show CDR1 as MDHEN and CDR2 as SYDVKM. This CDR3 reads CASSFLLRQGALAGYTF. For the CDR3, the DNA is TGTGCCAGCAGTTTTTTGCTCAGGCAAGGGGCGCTCGCGGGCTACACCTTC.

CDR3: CASRSGTGGNSPLHF. CDR3 bases: TGCGCCAGCAGGTCCGGGACAGGGGGTAATTCACCCCTCCACTTT. V is TRBV10-2 and J is TRBJ1-6, with 11 bases identical to TRBD1. The CDR3 runs to 15 residues. Looked up from germline, CDR1 is WSHSY and CDR2 is SAAADI. Trimming took 6 bases from V and 6 from J; bases not matched to a gene: 4.

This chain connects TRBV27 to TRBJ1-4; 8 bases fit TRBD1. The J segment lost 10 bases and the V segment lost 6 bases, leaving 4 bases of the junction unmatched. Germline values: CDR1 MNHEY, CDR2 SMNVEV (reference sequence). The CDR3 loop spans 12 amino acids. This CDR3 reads CASSQGAGKLFF. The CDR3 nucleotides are TGTGCCAGCAGCCAGGGGGCGGGAAAACTGTTTTTT.

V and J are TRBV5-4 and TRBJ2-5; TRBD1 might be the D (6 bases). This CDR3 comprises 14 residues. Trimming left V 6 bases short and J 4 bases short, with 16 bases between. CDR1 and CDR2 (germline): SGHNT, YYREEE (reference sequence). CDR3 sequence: CASTPQGRGETQYF. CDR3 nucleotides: TGTGCCAGCACCCCCCAGGGGCGAGGAGAGACCCAGTACTTC.

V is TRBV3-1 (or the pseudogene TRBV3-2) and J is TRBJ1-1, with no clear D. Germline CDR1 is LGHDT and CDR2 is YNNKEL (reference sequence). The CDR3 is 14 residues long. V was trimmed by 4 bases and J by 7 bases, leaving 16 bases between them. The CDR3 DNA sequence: TGTGCCAGCAGCCGAGACTCAGCCCGGGGTGAAGCTTTCTTT. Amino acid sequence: CASSRDSARGEAFF.

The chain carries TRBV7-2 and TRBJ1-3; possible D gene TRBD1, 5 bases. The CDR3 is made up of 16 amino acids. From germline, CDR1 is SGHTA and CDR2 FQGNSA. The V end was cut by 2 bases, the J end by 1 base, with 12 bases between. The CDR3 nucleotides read TGTGCCAGCAGCTTACCATCGGGGGTGTCTGGAAACACCATATATTTT. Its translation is CASSLPSGVSGNTIYF.

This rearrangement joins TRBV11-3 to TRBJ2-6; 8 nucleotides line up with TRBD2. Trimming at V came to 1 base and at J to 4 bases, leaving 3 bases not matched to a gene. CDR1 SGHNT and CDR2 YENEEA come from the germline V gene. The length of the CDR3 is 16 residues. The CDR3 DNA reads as TGTGCCAGCAGCTTAGCCGGGGGGGCAGGGGCCAACGTCCTGACTTTC. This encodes CASSLAGGAGANVLTF.